This TCR beta chain was recovered during a study of OX40 agonist ivuxolimab in advanced cancers. Study-level information: Cohort: 75% to 90% men, mean age around 61, aged about 20 to 85. Of the patients, three showed partial responses, one with hepatocellular carcinoma and two with cutaneous melanoma.

Broader study findings: The study observed clonal expansion of CD4+ and CD8+ blood T cells by week 6 at 0.1 to 3.0 mg/kg.

The V segment lost 2 bases and the J segment 8 bases; nucleotides outside the gene matches: 4. The CDR3 runs 15 residues. Germline V gene lookup returns CDR1 SNHLY and CDR2 FYNNEI. Sequencing used immunoSEQ multiplex PCR; TCRdb keeps in-frame clones, though not all of them. The data show under 85,000 clones, around nine tenths seen once. This clone was seen more than once but under ten times. The antigen is undetermined. The sample in question was CD4+ or CD8+ T cells sorted from blood, obtained in a trial of the OX40 agonist ivuxolimab. The TCR sequence derives from an adult with an advanced solid tumor such as melanoma, head and neck, liver or kidney cancer. The chain has TRBV2 and TRBJ1-6, with TRBD1 matching 9 bases. The CDR3 protein is CASSENRDRDSPLHF. DNA of the CDR3: TGTGCCAGCAGTGAAAACCGGGACAGGGATTCACCCCTCCACTTT.